The entry below describes one T cell receptor beta chain. The antigen is not known. This sample stems from a study of blood T cells in healthy people across ages. It was with a sample-barcoded 5' primer and a J-beta primer mix that a second PCR of about 7 to 12 cycles was run. TCRdb reanalysed the 5' RACE reads using MiXCR and keeps one entry per CDR3 protein. The data contain some 1,000,000 distinct CDR3 sequences, 25% of them singletons. General study results and limits: Older individuals had lower TCR beta diversity per million T cells (the decline was roughly linear). Strong correlation linked observed beta diversity and percent naive T cells.

Per sample, a minimum of 6 million PBMCs were isolated. The CDR3 runs 15 residues. CDR1 and CDR2 (germline): DFQATT, SNEGSKA (reference sequence). The ends lost 3 bases at V and 7 bases at J; junction bases unmatched: 12. The sample was also linked to a second study, of T cells of mothers and their children. Turning to that study: Related mother and child pairs showed slightly greater overlap (not significant) than unrelated pairs did.

The sequence derives from a girl aged 2-10 years in good health. Sequencing was carried out using blood. This chain connects TRBV20-1 to TRBJ1-5; TRBD1 matches at 7 bases. CDR3 amino acids: CSASTGQLGSQPQHF. For the CDR3, the DNA is TGCAGTGCTAGTACGGGACAGTTAGGGTCCCAGCCCCAGCATTTT.